The T cell receptor (beta chain) under discussion was sequenced for a study of T cells in Graves' hyperthyroidism and ophthalmopathy. Germline V gives CDR1 ENHRY, CDR2 SYGVKD. Termini included, the CDR3 measures 9 amino acids. Turning to this clonotype: The CDR3 carries no conserved terminal phenylalanine or tryptophan, so it likely arises from a read error. The limits of the CDR3 on the DNA are not certain, so only TCRdb's listed CDR3 is given.

RNA transcripts served as the template for amplifying TCR beta CDR3 regions. Primed by the HTBI set, a first-round RT-PCR was run on the TCR CDR3. Each CDR3 protein is one row after TCRdb ran MiXCR on the multiplex PCR reads. The repertoire holds around 760,000 distinct CDR3 sequences, with 30% to 40% as singletons. A lack of ophthalmopathy progression within 18 months defined stable Graves' hyperthyroidism. The hyperthyroidism was newly diagnosed and had lasted under 2 months; the patients were aged 18 to 65. Exclusion criteria comprised uncontrolled infection, other autoimmune disease, pregnancy or lactation. Isolation of PBMCs was performed on about 10 ml fresh peripheral blood.

Specimen: blood. The TCR was taken from a woman between 35 and 50 years old with Graves' hyperthyroidism. This rearrangement joins TRBV10-3 to TRBJ2-6; TRBD2 is the table's D call and was not checked against the DNA. The CDR3 reads CAISLTVAS.